These 20 T cell receptor beta chains came from one sample sequenced in a study of T cell repertoires in cytomegalovirus infection. In TCRdb, the reads were re-called with MiXCR into one record per CDR3 protein. The sample records roughly 730,000 distinct CDR3 sequences, 30% to 40% being singletons. No antigen has been identified for these receptors. Sequenced here: cultured PBMCs, sampled from culture after CMV antigen stimulation. Receptor source: a human donor in good health (CMV status not recorded). Some clones in this sample may be carry-over from other donors' samples.

J is TRBJ1-1 and V is TRBV12-3 or TRBV12-4; the D is unclear. This CDR3 has 12 residues. Trimming pared 3 bases from V and 5 bases from J, leaving 7 bases between. The CDR3 region has the DNA TGTGCCAGCAGTTTTTATGGGACTGAAGCTTTCTTT. Translating gives CASSFYGTEAFF.

The sample holds many counts of this clonotype. This chain connects TRBV7-2 to TRBJ2-7; the D gene is possibly TRBD2 (5 bases). Germline lookup yields CDR1 SGHTA and CDR2 FQGNSA. The V end was cut by 3 bases, the J end by 3 bases, with 9 bases between. The CDR3 runs 13 residues. CDR3: CASSFAGVYEQYF. DNA of the CDR3: TGTGCCAGCAGCTTTGCGGGTGTCTACGAGCAGTACTTC. The full variable domain, completed using reference TRBV7-2 and TRBJ2-7, is GAGVSQSPSNKVTEKGKDVELRCDPISGHTALYWYRQSLGQGLEFLIYFQGNSAPDKSGLPSDRFSAERTGGSVSTLTIQRTQQEDSAVYLCASSFAGVYEQYFGPGTRLTVT.

The chain combines TRBV12-3 or TRBV12-4 with TRBJ2-7, with no clear D. Trimming took 6 bases from V and 6 from J, leaving 12 bases between them. This CDR3 has 12 residues. The CDR3 here is CASSWLNSEQYF. The CDR3 nucleotides read TGTGCCAGCAGCTGGCTTAACAGCGAGCAGTACTTC.

This clonotype was detected only a few times. V gene TRBV6-5 combines with J gene TRBJ1-3; D may be TRBD1 (5 bases). The ends were cut back, 6 bases at V and 4 bases at J, with 13 bases in the middle. The CDR3 totals 14 residues. The germline V gene encodes CDR1 MNHEY and CDR2 SVGAGI. The CDR3 DNA follows: TGTGCCAGCAGAGTCTCTGGGGGGGGAAACACCATATATTTT. Encoded protein: CASRVSGGGNTIYF.

In regard to this clonotype: Relative to the germline gene, one junction end is altered; a read error may explain this. The chain combines TRBV11-3 with TRBJ2-1; D gene uncertain. The V gene's germline CDR1 is SGHNT and CDR2 YENEEA. The CDR3 loop spans 12 amino acids. CDR3 loop: CASSLDGFEQFF. Here the CDR3 DNA reads TGTGCCAGCAGCCTAGATGGTTTTGAGCAGTTCTTC.

The gene calls are TRBV12-3 or TRBV12-4 and TRBJ2-1; 11 bases agree with TRBD2. This CDR3 has 16 residues. Unmatched junction bases numbered 2, after V lost 4 bases and J lost 0 bases. Here the CDR3 DNA reads TGTGCCAGCAGTTCGGGACTAGCGGCCTCCTACAATGAGCAGTTCTTC. It codes for CASSSGLAASYNEQFF.

This clonotype was seen more than once but under ten times. V and J are TRBV15 and TRBJ2-1; D is uncertain. In germline, CDR1 is LNHNV, CDR2 YYDKDF (reference sequence). The CDR3 has 14 residues. With 8 bases removed from V and 0 bases from J, the gap between germline ends came to 11 bases. CDR3 in DNA: TGTGCCACCGGGGAAGCAGCCTCCTACAATGAGCAGTTCTTC. This sequence encodes CATGEAASYNEQFF.

The table lists this clonotype with a few counts. The rearrangement links TRBV5-1 to TRBJ2-1; tentatively, D is TRBD1 (5 bases). The CDR3 runs to 15 residues. Germline V lookup: CDR1 SGHRS, CDR2 YFSETQ. With 2 bases removed from V and 1 base from J, the gap between germline ends came to 10 bases. In DNA, the CDR3 is TGCGCCAGCAGCTTTGTAAAGGGGTCCTACAATGAGCAGTTCTTC. Translating gives CASSFVKGSYNEQFF.

In this sample, this clonotype turned up a few times. The rearrangement uses TRBV7-2 and TRBJ2-3; D unresolved. Looked up from germline, CDR1 is SGHTA and CDR2 is FQGNSA. V shed 4 bases and J shed 4 bases, with 9 bases lying between them. The CDR3 runs to 13 residues. The CDR3 DNA is TGTGCCAGCAGCTACGAGGACCCAGATACGCAGTATTTT. It specifies CASSYEDPDTQYF.

The chain has TRBV2 and TRBJ2-1; D unresolved. Germline V gene data show CDR1 as SNHLY and CDR2 as FYNNEI. V was cut by 4 bases and J by 6 bases, with 19 bases left in between. This CDR3 is built from 16 residues. In DNA form, the CDR3 reads TGTGCCAGCAGTGTTCGTTCAGCCCGTGTCGTCAATGAGCAGTTCTTC. As protein: CASSVRSARVVNEQFF.

This clonotype was observed at least ten times. The CDR3, as DNA: TGTGCCAGCTCCCGGGAGGGGGCCGGGGAGCTGTTTTTT. It codes for CASSREGAGELFF. The chain combines TRBV7-2 with TRBJ2-2; TRBD2 matches 8 bases. The V gene end was trimmed by 8 bases and the J gene end by 6 bases; junction bases not matched to a gene: 5. The CDR3 consists of 13 residues. Per the germline V gene, CDR1 is SGHTA and CDR2 is FQGNSA.

V is TRBV24-1 and J is TRBJ2-2; maybe TRBD1 (6 bases). This CDR3 is 14 amino acids long. Germline V gives CDR1 KGHDR, CDR2 SFDVKD. Trimming left V 3 bases short and J 3 bases short, with 7 bases between. The CDR3: CATSDPGDTGELFF. CDR3 bases: TGTGCCACCAGTGATCCAGGGGACACCGGGGAGCTGTTTTTT.

The rearrangement uses TRBV7-9 and TRBJ2-1, with TRBD2 identical over 13 bases. This CDR3 has 16 amino acids. J gave up 9 bases and V 5 bases, and 10 bases lay outside the gene matches. Germline V gene sequence: CDR1 SEHNR, CDR2 FQNEAQ (reference sequence). CDR3 nucleotides: TGTGCCAGCAGCCGAACAACTAGCGGGAGGGCCGGTGAGCAGTTCTTC. It codes for CASSRTTSGRAGEQFF.

CDR3 residues: CASTALTGEHNEQFF. The DNA for the CDR3 is TGTGCCAGCACCGCGTTGACGGGAGAGCACAATGAGCAGTTCTTC. This chain joins TRBV7-9 and TRBJ2-1, with D possibly matching TRBD2 (6 bases). Germline V gives CDR1 SEHNR, CDR2 FQNEAQ (reference sequence). V was clipped by 7 bases and J by 5 bases, with 18 bases between them. The CDR3 extends over 15 amino acids.

This clonotype was observed at least ten times. This chain joins TRBV7-9 and TRBJ1-1, with 7 bases fitting TRBD1. This CDR3 spans 14 amino acids. The germline CDR1 and CDR2 sequences are SEHNR and FQNEAQ (reference sequence). J lost 3 bases, V lost 6 bases, and 7 bases had no gene match. The CDR3 loop reads CASRKTGLYTEAFF. CDR3 coding DNA: TGTGCCAGCAGGAAGACAGGGCTCTACACTGAAGCTTTCTTT.

This clonotype was detected only a few times. This rearrangement joins TRBV12-3 or TRBV12-4 to TRBJ1-3; tentative D call: TRBD1 (5 bases). The CDR3 loop spans 15 amino acids. V was trimmed by 6 bases and J by 4 bases, leaving 16 bases between them. For the CDR3, the DNA is TGTGCCAGCAGGACCCTTAGCGGGACGGGAAACACCATATATTTT. Its translation is CASRTLSGTGNTIYF.

Many counts were recorded for this clonotype. The rearrangement joins TRBV7-6 to TRBJ1-5; TRBD1 matches 8 bases. Germline V gene lookup returns CDR1 SGHVS and CDR2 FNYEAQ. The junction had 3 bases not matched to a gene; V was cut back by 1 base and J by 4 bases. The CDR3 covers 15 residues. The CDR3 here is CASSLGTGRNQPQHF. CDR3 DNA sequence: TGTGCCAGCAGCTTAGGGACAGGGCGTAATCAGCCCCAGCATTTT.

J is TRBJ2-2 and V is TRBV12-3 or TRBV12-4, with D uncertain. The ends were cut back, 8 bases at V and 1 base at J, with 11 bases in the middle. The CDR3 loop spans 14 amino acids. The CDR3 region has the DNA TGTGCCAGCTCAGAGACGGAGAACACCGGGGAGCTGTTTTTT. The encoded protein is CASSETENTGELFF.

The chain uses TRBV27 and TRBJ2-1; 9 nucleotides agree with TRBD2. This CDR3 has 16 amino acids. V was pared by 2 bases and J by 3 bases, with 5 bases of the junction left unmatched. Germline V gene data show CDR1 as MNHEY and CDR2 as SMNVEV (reference sequence). The CDR3 here is CASSLLAGGYYNEQFF. Written as DNA, the CDR3 is TGTGCCAGCAGTTTACTGGCGGGAGGGTACTACAATGAGCAGTTCTTC.

V usage is TRBV15 and J usage is TRBJ2-1; tentatively, D is TRBD2 (6 bases). Trimming removed 3 bases from V and 13 bases from J, with 22 bases in between. The germline gives CDR1 LNHNV, CDR2 YYDKDF (reference sequence). The CDR3 length is 15 residues. CDR3 region: CATSSFPPGLATQFF. CDR3 in DNA: TGTGCCACCAGCAGCTTTCCACCGGGACTGGCTACCCAGTTCTTC.